This TCR beta chain was found in a study of sequential checkpoint blockade in melanoma. Findings and limits, study-wide: Pretreatment TIL clonality tracked with response in the nivolumab-first arm.

The sample holds a few counts of this clone. Antigen specificity is unknown. V was pared by 2 bases and J by 5 bases, with 7 bases of the junction left unmatched. Germline lookup yields CDR1 SGHNT and CDR2 YENEEA. The CDR3 covers 15 residues. Noted treatment: randomized to nivolumab then ipilimumab (arm A) or the reverse (arm B). Here immunoSEQ multiplex PCR was the method, and the copy in TCRdb shows in-frame clones only, minus some. The sample carries almost 9,500 clones, 27% recorded once. The chain uses TRBV11-3 and TRBJ2-5; 8 bases are shared with TRBD2. The origin of this receptor is a human donor with melanoma. The sample in question was tumor tissue (inferred from file names), obtained from a patient given nivolumab and ipilimumab in sequence. The CDR3 here is CASSLSGGLGETQYF. The CDR3 coding sequence is TGTGCCAGCAGCTTATCGGGGGGGCTCGGGGAGACCCAGTACTTC.